The next 18 T cell receptor beta chains were all read from a single sample in a study of T cells after posttransplantation cyclophosphamide. Cyclophosphamide on days +3 and +4 followed busulfan-fludarabine conditioning and a marrow graft. Method: immunoSEQ multiplex PCR; TCRdb's copy keeps in-frame clones and lacks some. This repertoire holds about 2,900 clones, and none appear only once. Sample: PBMCs, taken after allogeneic stem cell transplant with posttransplant cyclophosphamide. The receptors come from a female patient between 50 and 59 years old who received an allogeneic stem cell transplant from a related donor, was CMV-positive, and had no GVHD. Part of the T cells may come from the graft donor.

Relative to its sample, this clone is medium-sized. The V call is TRBV6-5, the J call TRBJ1-1; possibly TRBD1 for D (5 bases). The V and J ends lost 1 base and 2 bases respectively, with 8 bases between them. There are 14 residues in the CDR3. The germline V gene has CDR1 MNHEY and CDR2 SVGAGI. CDR3 DNA sequence: TGTGCCAGCAGTTACTTCGACAGAAACACTGAAGCTTTCTTT. This encodes CASSYFDRNTEAFF.

This clone was recorded many times. This chain uses TRBV29-1 with TRBJ1-2, with 7 bases aligning to TRBD1. The CDR3 is 15 residues long. Germline trimming cut 0 bases from V and 6 bases from J; bases unmatched to any gene: 10. Germline lookup yields CDR1 SQVTM and CDR2 ANQGSEA. The CDR3 nucleotides are TGCAGCGTTGAAGAACCCTACGGGACAGTAGATGGCTACACCTTC. The encoded protein is CSVEEPYGTVDGYTF.

There are a few counts of this clone. This chain joins TRBV7-2 and TRBJ2-3; 8 bases match TRBD1. The CDR3 runs to 13 residues. CDR1 and CDR2 (germline): SGHTA, FQGNSA. The junction had 7 bases not matched to a gene; V was cut back by 5 bases and J by 9 bases. CDR3 protein: CASSPTNRGTQYF. CDR3 nucleotide sequence: TGTGCCAGCAGCCCAACGAACAGGGGGACGCAGTATTTT.

This clone is judged medium-sized. The J gene is TRBJ2-1, the V gene TRBV5-4; 10 bases are shared with TRBD2. This CDR3 has 16 residues. Germline V gives CDR1 SGHNT, CDR2 YYREEE (reference sequence). Germline trimming cut 3 bases from V and 7 bases from J; bases unmatched to any gene: 10. The CDR3 spells CASSWEAGGPRNEQFF. The CDR3 DNA reads as TGTGCCAGCAGCTGGGAAGCGGGAGGGCCAAGGAATGAGCAGTTCTTC.

The CDR3 reads CASSGTVSQETQYF. In DNA form, the CDR3 reads TGCGCCAGCAGCGGGACAGTAAGCCAAGAGACCCAGTACTTC. This chain uses TRBV5-1 with TRBJ2-5, with 7 bases that match TRBD1. Germline CDR1 SGHRS, CDR2 YFSETQ. The CDR3 is 14 residues long. J lost 1 base, V lost 4 bases, and 4 bases had no gene match.

This clone is judged medium-sized. The chain combines TRBV13 with TRBJ2-1; 7 nucleotides line up with TRBD2. V was clipped by 1 base and J by 6 bases; unmatched bases: 3. Germline loops: CDR1 PRHDT, CDR2 FYEKMQ (reference sequence). The CDR3 runs to 14 residues. The CDR3 is CASSLASGFNEQFF. The CDR3 DNA reads as TGTGCCAGCAGCTTAGCTAGCGGTTTCAATGAGCAGTTCTTC.

This clone was observed at least ten times. The chain links TRBV24-1 to TRBJ2-2; 12 nucleotides match TRBD1. V trimming: 9 bases; J trimming: 5 bases; junction bases outside the gene matches: 3. Germline CDR1 is KGHDR and CDR2 is SFDVKD. This CDR3 has 14 residues. CDR3 nucleotide sequence: TGTGCCACCGGGGGACAGGGGGCGACCGGGGAGCTGTTTTTT. This codes for CATGGQGATGELFF.

Ten or more counts support this clone. The chain uses TRBV7-2 and TRBJ2-3; the match to TRBD2 covers 8 bases. From germline, CDR1 is SGHTA and CDR2 FQGNSA. With 1 base clipped from V and 7 bases from J, the junction kept 7 bases outside the gene matches. CDR3 length equals 15 residues. CDR3 region: CASSLGALAGNTQYF. CDR3 in DNA: TGTGCCAGCAGCTTAGGGGCCCTAGCGGGCAATACGCAGTATTTT. Based on the CDR3 plus reference TRBV7-2 and TRBJ2-3, the full variable domain is GAGVSQSPSNKVTEKGKDVELRCDPISGHTALYWYRQSLGQGLEFLIYFQGNSAPDKSGLPSDRFSAERTGGSVSTLTIQRTQQEDSAVYLCASSLGALAGNTQYFGPGTRLTVL.

This clone occurred many times. The genes are TRBV12-3 or TRBV12-4 and TRBJ1-4; D possibly corresponds to TRBD1 (6 bases). V gave up 6 bases and J gave up 2 bases, with 16 bases separating them. The CDR3 contains 16 residues. The CDR3 DNA is TGTGCCAGCAGCGACCGGCGGGGGGCGACTAATGAAAAACTGTTTTTT. Protein product: CASSDRRGATNEKLFF.

Within the sample, this clone is medium-sized. The J gene is TRBJ2-7, the V gene TRBV6-1; 8 bases are a match to TRBD1. Per germline, CDR1 MNHNS and CDR2 SASEGT. The CDR3 is made up of 15 amino acids. J was trimmed by 0 bases and V by 6 bases; bases with no gene match: 7. The CDR3 loop is CASRADQGASYEQYF. The CDR3 nucleotides read TGTGCCAGCAGGGCTGATCAGGGGGCCTCCTACGAGCAGTACTTC.

This clone is medium-sized. V is TRBV6-5 and J is TRBJ1-5; D unresolved. The CDR3 consists of 10 residues. Trimming cost V 8 bases and J 10 bases, with 9 bases left between them. In germline, CDR1 is MNHEY, CDR2 SVGAGI. DNA for the CDR3: TGTGCCAGCGGTAATAGCCCCCAGCATTTT. Encoded protein: CASGNSPQHF.

Judged by abundance, this clone is medium-sized. V and J are TRBV19 and TRBJ2-1; 10 bases agree with TRBD2. Germline trimming cut 5 bases from V and 8 bases from J; bases unmatched to any gene: 12. Germline assignment: CDR1 LNHDA and CDR2 SQIVND (reference sequence). The CDR3 spans 16 residues. The CDR3 coding sequence is TGTGCCAGTAGTCCGAGCGTCAGCGGGAGGGCTCATGAGCAGTTCTTC. This translates into CASSPSVSGRAHEQFF.

In its sample, this clone ranks as medium-sized. The CDR3 region has the DNA TGTGCCAGCAGCTTAGGCAGGGATGGTAGTGAAAAACTGTTTTTT. Translating gives CASSLGRDGSEKLFF. V and J are TRBV7-9 and TRBJ1-4, with D possibly TRBD1 on 5 matching bases. This CDR3 is built from 15 residues. CDR1 and CDR2 (germline): SEHNR, FQNEAQ (reference sequence). Trimming shortened V by 1 base and J by 7 bases, and 13 bases separated the two germline ends.

The table lists this clone with many counts. The CDR3 here is CASSFAGGFETQYF. In nucleotides, the CDR3 is TGTGCCAGCAGTTTCGCGGGAGGCTTCGAGACCCAGTACTTC. J is TRBJ2-5 and V is TRBV12-3 or TRBV12-4; 8 bases agree with TRBD2. This CDR3 comprises 14 residues. Trimming at V came to 3 bases and at J to 5 bases, leaving 5 bases not matched to a gene.

This clone is labeled medium-sized (0.01 to 0.1%). The chain recombines TRBV7-9 with TRBJ2-1; 7 bases agree with TRBD1. In germline, CDR1 is SEHNR, CDR2 FQNEAQ (reference sequence). The V and J ends lost 5 bases and 2 bases, in that order; junction bases with no gene match: 6. This CDR3 region has 15 residues. CDR3 in DNA: TGTGCCAGCAGCCTAGGACAGGAGACCTACAATGAGCAGTTCTTC. Translated: CASSLGQETYNEQFF.

By frequency in the sample, this clone is medium-sized. This sequence joins TRBV5-5 and TRBJ2-3; D not certain. V lost 0 bases and J 7 bases, leaving 12 bases between the germline ends. CDR1 SGHKS and CDR2 YYEKEE come from the germline V gene (reference sequence). The CDR3 has 14 residues. CDR3 in amino acids: CASSLEHQVNTQYF. DNA of the CDR3: TGTGCCAGCAGCTTGGAACACCAAGTAAATACGCAGTATTTT. Full variable domain (missing parts from reference TRBV5-5 and TRBJ2-3): DAGVTQSPTHLIKTRGQQVTLRCSPISGHKSVSWYQQVLGQGPQFIFQYYEKEERGRGNFPDRFSARQFPNYSSELNVNALLLGDSALYLCASSLEHQVNTQYFGPGTRLTVL.

This clone counts as medium-sized. The chain carries TRBV19 and TRBJ2-2, with TRBD1 matching 8 bases. The CDR3 totals 17 residues. Germline V gene lookup returns CDR1 LNHDA and CDR2 SQIVND (reference sequence). V was clipped by 5 bases and J by 5 bases; unmatched bases: 13. In DNA form, the CDR3 reads TGTGCCAGTAGTCCCCGACCCGGGACAGGTTCAACCGGGGAGCTGTTTTTT. It is translated as CASSPRPGTGSTGELFF. The variable domain in full, with the rest retrieved from reference TRBV19 and TRBJ2-2, is DGGITQSPKYLFRKEGQNVTLSCEQNLNHDAMYWYRQDPGQGLRLIYYSQIVNDFQKGDIAEGYSVSREKKESFPLTVTSAQKNPTAFYLCASSPRPGTGSTGELFFGEGSRLTVL.

This clone is classed as medium-sized. V and J are TRBV6-6 and TRBJ2-1, with D hard to call. V lost 2 bases to trimming and J lost 8 bases, with 10 bases between them. Germline CDR1 and CDR2: MNHNY and SVGAGI (reference sequence). The CDR3 loop spans 13 amino acids. Here the CDR3 reads CASSYVPPDEQFF. CDR3 in DNA: TGTGCCAGCAGTTACGTACCCCCAGATGAGCAGTTCTTC.